The clone carrying this TCR beta chain has at least ten counts. What it recognizes is unknown. The CDR3 consists of 14 residues. Germline V gives CDR1 SGHAT, CDR2 FQNNGV. V was pared by 5 bases and J by 0 bases, with 11 bases between. The record originates from a study of Graves' ophthalmopathy and Graves' hyperthyroidism. Points from the study as a whole: Stable hyperthyroidism and ophthalmopathy were told apart by a 13-signature model, which achieved around 88% sensitivity and roughly 80% specificity.

RNA transcripts provided the template for amplifying TCR beta CDR3 regions. Following a first-round RT-PCR that used HTBI primers, a second-round multiplex PCR was carried out. Each CDR3 protein gets one entry after TCRdb re-called the multiplex PCR reads with MiXCR. Of around 1.1 million distinct CDR3 sequences in the sample, about 40% were seen once. The chain joins TRBV11-2 to TRBJ2-7; D gene ambiguous. The source material was peripheral blood or thyroid tissue (not recorded which). This clonotype was sampled from an adult man with Graves' hyperthyroidism. The CDR3 nucleotides read TGTGCCAGCAGCCCACGCCCCAGCTCCTACGAGCAGTACTTC. Encoded protein: CASSPRPSSYEQYF.